This T cell receptor beta chain was obtained from a study of spatial heterogeneity in lung cancer. In TCRdb, the 5' RACE reads were re-called with MiXCR into one record per CDR3 protein. The sample records around 92,000 distinct CDR3 sequences, approximately 12% being singletons. The time point is: sample taken at primary tumor resection. Material for sequencing was whole RNA from tumor, nontumor lung or frozen PBMC, left unsorted. This clonotype was counted only a few times. This sample comprised PBMCs, obtained at surgery. This TCR derives from a male donor with early-stage non-small cell lung cancer.

CDR3 nucleotide sequence: TGTGCCAGCAGTTCTCCCTTTGGGGAGCAGTACTTC. Protein sequence: CASSSPFGEQYF. The chain combines TRBV28 with TRBJ2-7; D is undetermined. The CDR3 has 12 amino acids. Trimming cost V 4 bases and J 7 bases, with 11 bases left between them. Per the germline V gene, CDR1 is MDHEN and CDR2 is SYDVKM.